These T cell receptor beta chains were read from a single sample in a study of response to subunit inactivated influenza vaccine. Using its own MiXCR run on the RT-PCR reads, TCRdb lists one record per CDR3 protein. The sample has roughly 500,000 distinct CDR3 sequences; 16% are singletons. The starting material was CD4+ T cells sorted from PBMCs, obtained less than 30 months after vaccination. Every receptor here comes from a man aged 50 to 75 who received an inactivated influenza vaccine. Each CDR3 is given with its conserved first and last residue. D genes are given only for firm matches. Size tells how often a clone was seen (once, few, many) or the class of an expanded clone, and some rows leave it out.

v_gene,d_gene,len,j_gene,abundance,CDR3aa,CDR3nt
TRBV25-1,NA,15,TRBJ2-3,few,CASSERQGLGDTQYF,TGTGCCAGCAGTGAACGGCAGGGGTTGGGAGATACGCAGTATTTT
TRBV7-6,NA,21,TRBJ2-6,many,CASSSLPETGLLISGANVLTF,TGTGCCAGCAGCTCCTTGCCCGAGACAGGACTACTTATCTCTGGGGCCAACGTCCTGACTTTC
TRBV5-6,NA,13,TRBJ2-2,few,CASSKDTTGELFF,TGTGCCAGCAGCAAAGACACCACCGGGGAGCTGTTTTTT
TRBV5-1,TRBD2,15,TRBJ2-1,many,CASSLVGLVYNEQFF,TGCGCCAGCAGCTTGGTGGGACTAGTCTACAATGAGCAGTTCTTC
TRBV5-1,NA,14,TRBJ1-1,NA,CASRAATLNTEAFF,TGCGCCAGCAGGGCGGCGACTTTGAACACTGAAGCTTTCTTT
TRBV20-1,NA,17,TRBJ2-4,NA,CSASQGRVSTAKNIQYF,TGCAGTGCTAGTCAGGGCCGGGTGTCAACAGCCAAAAACATTCAGTACTTC
TRBV6-4,TRBD2,15,TRBJ2-1,few,CASSGSSAGGERLFF,TGTGCCAGCAGCGGGTCTTCAGCGGGGGGGGAAAGACTGTTCTTC
TRBV11-2,NA,14,TRBJ1-2,NA,CASSLAPANYGYTF,TGTGCCAGCAGCTTAGCCCCGGCTAACTATGGCTACACCTTC
TRBV2,NA,15,TRBJ2-3,NA,CASSERRVNTDTQYF,TGTGCCAGCAGTGAAAGGCGGGTGAACACAGATACGCAGTATTTT
TRBV20-1,NA,14,TRBJ1-5,NA,CSARDHRTNQPQHF,TGCAGTGCTAGAGATCATAGGACCAATCAGCCCCAGCATTTT
TRBV2,TRBD1,13,TRBJ1-2,few,CASSGDRGSGYTF,TGTGCCAGCAGTGGGGACAGAGGATCCGGCTACACCTTC
TRBV6-5,TRBD1,15,TRBJ2-5,few,CASSYQGTAQETQYF,TGTGCCAGCAGTTACCAGGGGACAGCGCAAGAGACCCAGTACTTC
TRBV20-1,NA,16,TRBJ1-6,NA,CSARQQPSSYNSPLHF,TGCAGTGCTAGACAACAGCCCAGCTCCTATAATTCACCCCTCCACTTT
TRBV12-3/TRBV12-4,NA,18,TRBJ2-1,NA,CASSLAIVWGSGGNEQFF,TGTGCCAGCAGTTTAGCAATAGTTTGGGGGAGTGGTGGCAATGAGCAGTTCTTC
TRBV5-1,TRBD1,15,TRBJ2-1,many,CASSLGGTDYNEQFF,TGCGCCAGCAGCTTGGGGGGGACAGATTACAATGAGCAGTTCTTC
TRBV9,NA,16,TRBJ2-1,few,CASSVGGAGVNNEQFF,TGTGCCAGCAGCGTAGGGGGAGCGGGCGTGAACAATGAGCAGTTCTTC
TRBV20-1,NA,13,TRBJ2-3,NA,CSASLRSGDTQYF,TGCAGTGCTAGCCTCCGATCGGGAGATACGCAGTATTTT
TRBV10-3,NA,15,TRBJ2-5,many,CAISESIGPQETQYF,TGTGCCATCAGTGAGTCGATAGGGCCTCAAGAGACCCAGTACTTC
TRBV9,TRBD2,15,TRBJ2-5,few,CASSQTSGDQETQYF,TGTGCCAGCAGCCAGACTAGCGGGGACCAAGAGACCCAGTACTTC
TRBV15,NA,15,TRBJ1-5,few,CATSRWGTGVEPQHF,TGTGCCACCAGCAGGTGGGGCACGGGAGTGGAGCCCCAGCATTTT
TRBV7-3,TRBD2,16,TRBJ2-1,NA,CASSLLGTSGRNEQFF,TGTGCCAGCAGCTTACTAGGGACTAGCGGGAGAAATGAGCAGTTCTTC
TRBV4-1,NA,12,TRBJ1-4,NA,CASSHGNEKLFF,TGCGCCAGCAGCCACGGGAATGAAAAACTGTTTTTT